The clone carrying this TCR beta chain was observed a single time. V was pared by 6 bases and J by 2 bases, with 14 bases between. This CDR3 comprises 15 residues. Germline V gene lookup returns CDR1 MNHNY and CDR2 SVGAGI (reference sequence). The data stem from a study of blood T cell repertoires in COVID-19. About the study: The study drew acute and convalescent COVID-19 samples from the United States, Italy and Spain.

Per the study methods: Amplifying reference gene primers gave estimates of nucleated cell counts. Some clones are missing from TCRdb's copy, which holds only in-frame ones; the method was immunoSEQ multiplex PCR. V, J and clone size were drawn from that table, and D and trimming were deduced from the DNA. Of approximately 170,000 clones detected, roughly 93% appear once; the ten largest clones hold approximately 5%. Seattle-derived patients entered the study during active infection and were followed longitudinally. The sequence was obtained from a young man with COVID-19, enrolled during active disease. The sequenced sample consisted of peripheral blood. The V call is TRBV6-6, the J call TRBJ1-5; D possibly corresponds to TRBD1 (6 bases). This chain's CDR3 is CASRGTGLGNQPQHF. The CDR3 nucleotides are TGTGCCAGCAGGGGAACAGGGCTGGGCAATCAGCCCCAGCATTTT.